This is a list of T cell receptor beta chains from one sample in a study of T cells in Graves' hyperthyroidism and ophthalmopathy. TCRdb re-analysed the multiplex PCR reads in MiXCR, keeping a single row per CDR3 protein. The sample includes approximately 530,000 distinct CDR3 sequences, over 15% of them seen just once. Material for sequencing was blood. Every receptor here comes from a young woman with Graves' hyperthyroidism. Both conserved end residues are part of each CDR3. Fields, in order: J gene, D gene, clone size, V gene, CDR3 DNA, CDR3 protein. D genes are given only for firm matches. Some rows have no size entry. The others give once, few or many, or a class for an expanded clone.

TRBJ2-7	TRBD2	NA	TRBV27	TGTGCCAGCAGAACTCCTTCGGGGGGGGGCCACGAGCAGTACTTC	CASRTPSGGGHEQYF
TRBJ2-7	TRBD1	many	TRBV20-1	TGCAGTGCTAGAGACCCAGGGGGTGGCGAGCAGTACTTC	CSARDPGGGEQYF
TRBJ2-7	NA	few	TRBV11-2	TGTGCCAGCAGCCCCACGTTTACTAACTACGAGCAGTACTTC	CASSPTFTNYEQYF
TRBJ2-3	NA	many	TRBV28	TGTGCCAGCAGTTTATCGGGGTTCAGCACAGATACGCAGTATTTT	CASSLSGFSTDTQYF
TRBJ2-7	TRBD2	many	TRBV20-1	TGCAGTGCTATAGGACTAGCGGGGGCCGAGCAGTACTTC	CSAIGLAGAEQYF
TRBJ2-2	NA	many	TRBV4-3	TGCGCCAGCAGCCAAGCACAGCTGAACACCGGGGAGCTGTTTTTT	CASSQAQLNTGELFF
TRBJ1-2	TRBD1	many	TRBV6-1	TGTGCCAGCAGTCACACCGGGACAGGGGACGGCTATGGCTACACCTTC	CASSHTGTGDGYGYTF
TRBJ2-5	NA	many	TRBV7-3	TGTGCCAGCAGCTTAGCAGCGGGTGGCGAGACCCAGTACTTC	CASSLAAGGETQYF
TRBJ2-7	NA	few	TRBV4-3	TGCGCCAGCAGCCAAGATGTTCAGAATAGTTACGAGCAGTACTTC	CASSQDVQNSYEQYF
TRBJ1-2	NA	few	TRBV7-2	TGTGCCAGCAGCTTAGCTAGGGGGAACTATGGCTACACCTTC	CASSLARGNYGYTF
TRBJ2-7	NA	many	TRBV12-3/TRBV12-4	TGTGCCAGCAGTTTGGGTGGACTGCGATACGAGCAGTACTTC	CASSLGGLRYEQYF
TRBJ1-3	NA	NA	TRBV7-2	TGTGCCAGCAGCTTAATGCCTCCGAACACCATATATTTT	CASSLMPPNTIYF
TRBJ2-5	TRBD1	NA	TRBV7-6	TGTGCCAGCAGCTCCCGGACAGGGGGCCGGCAAGAGACCCAGTACTTC	CASSSRTGGRQETQYF
TRBJ2-2	NA	many	TRBV7-2	TGTGCCAGCAGCCCACTAGCAGTCGGGGAGCTGTTTTTT	CASSPLAVGELFF
TRBJ1-4	NA	NA	TRBV12-3/TRBV12-4	TGTGCCGGCAGTGGACTCGTCCGGGCTGAAAAACTGTTTTTT	CAGSGLVRAEKLFF
TRBJ2-7	TRBD2	NA	TRBV5-1	TGCGCCAGCAGCCCCGCGGTCGCGGGAGCTGGCTACGAGCAGTACTTC	CASSPAVAGAGYEQYF
TRBJ2-7	TRBD2	few	TRBV11-2	TGTGCCAGCAGCCGTGGGACTAGCGGGGGGAACGAGCAGTACTTC	CASSRGTSGGNEQYF
TRBJ1-1	NA	many	TRBV5-8	TGTGCCAGCAGCCCCTCCGCTATCCGGGTGAACACTGAAGCTTTCTTT	CASSPSAIRVNTEAFF
TRBJ1-5	NA	few	TRBV18	TGTGCCAGCTCACCACTCCAGGAAGGGGGCAATCAGCCCCAGCATTTT	CASSPLQEGGNQPQHF
TRBJ2-3	NA	many	TRBV28	TGTGCCAGCAGTTTAGGCAGGACCTTCACAGATACGCAGTATTTT	CASSLGRTFTDTQYF